The entry below describes one T cell receptor (beta chain). This clone was counted once. There is no known antigen for this receptor. Per-nucleotide qualities are absent, and no much larger clonotype sits a single base away. The CDR3 regions of human TCRbeta chains were subjected to immunosequencing. From the authors' description of their analysis: TCRs in the repertoires were matched against a reference library of SARS-CoV-2-specific TCRs that had been generated with the MIRA antigen-specificity platform. Breadth was defined as the fraction of unique TCRs that were SARS-CoV-2-associated. Depth was defined as the fraction of total T cells that were SARS-CoV-2-associated. Using the MIRA data, every spike-specific TCR was mapped to the spike region that the TCR reacted to and assigned to either a CD4 or a CD8 class. Log10-transformed breadth and depth values were compared by one-way ANOVA with Sidak's multiple comparisons tests. The table was pulled from immuneACCESS by TCRdb, which kept in-frame rearrangements only. Such tables lose some clones; where checked, under half of the loss comes from unresolved V genes, and the rest has no known cause. The D gene and trimming were derived from the DNA, and the V and J assignments and clone size from that table. The sample includes 120,000 or so clones, with 70% to 85% observed a single time. 5% to 7% of the sample comes from the top ten.

V and J lose 6 bases and 1 base, and a span of 9 bases separates them. From the cysteine up to the phenylalanine, the CDR3 has a length of 13 residues. This entry keeps only the CDR3 DNA: 39 bases, framed from base 1. The germline V gene encodes CDR1 MNHEY and CDR2 SVGEGT. This record comes from a study of T cell responses to AZD1222 COVID-19 vaccine (dated by TCRdb to the early 2020s). The study in broad terms: Because spike-specific TCR depth and breadth did not differ between the two schedules, AZD1222 recipients who got a second dose at roughly 4 weeks were pooled with those who got a second dose at roughly 12 weeks. TCR sequencing covered more than 230 trial participants: nearly 210 given two doses of AZD1222 and 26 given two doses of MenACWY control vaccine. Trial participants were enrolled by age into subgroups of 18-55, 56-69 and 70-plus years, and around 150, 28 and 57 TCR-sequenced participants, respectively, were included in these subgroups. What the work shows at the level of the full study, not this receptor alone: The 56-69-year group was small, and its depth increase did not reach significance, likely because of low power. The vaccine-associated CD4 TCRs covered the entire spike protein, and the dominant responses fell in regions 160-218 and 743-854. A significant rise in spike-specific TCR breadth and depth was observed after two AZD1222 doses relative to day 0 and relative to MenACWY recipients. Because no samples from the day 14 peak response were available, repertoires could be characterized only after the peak T cell response. Participants were mostly white British and included more females than males, and it was suggested by the authors that clonal diversity may have been underestimated. Reportedly, almost half of the unique spike-specific TCRs recognized epitopes lying outside the regions that are mutated in the B.1.351 and B.1.1.7 variants. Only a handful of AZD1222 recipients were SARS-CoV-2 seropositive at baseline, limiting conclusions about previously exposed vaccinees.

Interpreted using the paper, the time point label stands for: baseline before first vaccination. Samples from vaccinated people were obtained from the UK trials COV001 and COV002, which included a single-blind randomized controlled phase 2/3 trial of AZD1222 (ChAdOx1 nCoV-19) in healthy adults. Trial participant PBMC samples were collected at day 0 and day 28 after the second dose for TCRbeta chain sequencing. The TCR sequence derives from an adult in good health. The sample consisted of peripheral blood, taken on day 0 of AZD1222 vaccination. The chain is assembled from TRBV6-2 or TRBV6-3 and TRBJ1-1, with an unclear D gene assignment. The CDR3 sequence is CASSPTQNTEAFF. The DNA sequence is as follows: TGTGCCAGCAGCCCAACACAGAACACTGAAGCTTTCTTT.